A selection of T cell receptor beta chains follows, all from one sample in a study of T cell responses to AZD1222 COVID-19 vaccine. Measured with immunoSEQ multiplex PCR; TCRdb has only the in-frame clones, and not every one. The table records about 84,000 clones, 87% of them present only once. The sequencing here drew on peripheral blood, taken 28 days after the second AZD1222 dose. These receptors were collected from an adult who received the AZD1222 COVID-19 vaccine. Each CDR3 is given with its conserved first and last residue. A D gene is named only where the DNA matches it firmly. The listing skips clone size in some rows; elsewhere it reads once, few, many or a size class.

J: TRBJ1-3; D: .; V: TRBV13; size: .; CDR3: CASSFTGYSGNTIYF; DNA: TGTGCCAGCAGTTTTACAGGGTACTCTGGAAACACCATATATTTT
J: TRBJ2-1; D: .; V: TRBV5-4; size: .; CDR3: CASSLMGGSYNEQFF; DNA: TGTGCCAGCAGCTTGATGGGGGGCTCCTACAATGAGCAGTTCTTC
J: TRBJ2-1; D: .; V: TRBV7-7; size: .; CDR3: CASSPFAAVGAEQFF; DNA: TGTGCTAGCAGCCCCTTTGCGGCGGTGGGGGCTGAGCAGTTCTTC
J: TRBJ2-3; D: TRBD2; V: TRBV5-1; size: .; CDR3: CASSPGLAVGTDTQYF; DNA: TGCGCCAGCAGCCCGGGACTAGCGGTCGGCACAGATACGCAGTATTTT
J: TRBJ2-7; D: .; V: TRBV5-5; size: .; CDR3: CASSLRRGYEQYF; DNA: TGTGCCAGCAGCTTGCGGCGGGGCTACGAGCAGTACTTC
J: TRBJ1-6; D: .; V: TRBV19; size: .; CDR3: CASRVGTENTPLHF; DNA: TGTGCCAGTAGGGTCGGGACCGAGAATACACCCCTCCACTTT
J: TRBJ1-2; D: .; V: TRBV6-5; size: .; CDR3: CASSYGGPSYGYTF; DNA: TGTGCCAGCAGTTACGGGGGGCCCAGCTATGGCTACACCTTC
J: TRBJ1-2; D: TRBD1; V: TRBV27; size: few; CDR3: CASSLKGTGIYGYTF; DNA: TGTGCCAGCAGTTTGAAAGGGACAGGAATCTATGGCTACACCTTC
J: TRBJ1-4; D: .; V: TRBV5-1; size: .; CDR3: CASSLDKNEKLFF; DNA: TGCGCCAGCAGCTTGGATAAGAACGAAAAACTGTTTTTT
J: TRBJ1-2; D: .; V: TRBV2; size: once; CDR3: CASRRRGVLYGYTF; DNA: TGTGCCAGCAGGAGGAGAGGGGTCCTCTATGGCTACACCTTC
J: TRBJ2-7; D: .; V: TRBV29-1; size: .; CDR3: CSVDGRSGERWEQYF; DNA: TGCAGCGTTGATGGTCGGTCAGGGGAGCGATGGGAGCAGTACTTC
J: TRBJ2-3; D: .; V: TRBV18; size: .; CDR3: CASSPAGATDTQYF; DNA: TGTGCCAGCTCACCAGCGGGGGCGACAGATACGCAGTATTTT
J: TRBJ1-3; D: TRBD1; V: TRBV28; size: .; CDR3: CASSLDRSGNTIYF; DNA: TGTGCCAGCAGTTTGGACAGGTCGGGAAACACCATATATTTT
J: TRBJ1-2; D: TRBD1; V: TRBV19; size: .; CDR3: CASSTHRDRGGYTF; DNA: TGTGCCAGTAGTACCCACCGGGACAGGGGTGGCTACACCTTC
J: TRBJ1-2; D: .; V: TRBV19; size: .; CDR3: CASSIGRYYGYTF; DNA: TGTGCCAGTAGTATAGGGCGATACTATGGCTACACCTTC
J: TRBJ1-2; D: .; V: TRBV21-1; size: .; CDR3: CASSKALGMDRGDYGYTF; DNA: TGTGCCAGCAGCAAAGCGTTGGGTATGGACAGGGGGGACTATGGCTACACCTTC
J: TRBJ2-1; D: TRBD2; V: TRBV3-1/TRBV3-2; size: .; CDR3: CASSQDRGEGVYNEQFF; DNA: TGTGCCAGCAGCCAAGATCGGGGGGAGGGTGTCTACAATGAGCAGTTCTTC
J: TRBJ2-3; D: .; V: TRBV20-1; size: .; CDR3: CSASPGHTQYF; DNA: TGCAGTGCTAGTCCGGGCCATACGCAGTATTTT
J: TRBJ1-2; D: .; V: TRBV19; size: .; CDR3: CASSTRHDSNYGYTF; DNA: TGTGCCAGTAGTACACGACACGATTCGAACTATGGCTACACCTTC
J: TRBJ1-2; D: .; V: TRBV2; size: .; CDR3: CASRRGTPYGYTF; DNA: TGTGCCAGCAGGAGGGGGACACCCTATGGCTACACCTTC
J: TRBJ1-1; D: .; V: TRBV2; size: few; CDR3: CASSAGRGNTEAFF; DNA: TGTGCCAGCAGTGCAGGAAGGGGGAACACTGAAGCTTTCTTT
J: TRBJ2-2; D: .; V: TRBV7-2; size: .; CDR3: CASSPHGTNTGELFF; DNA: TGTGCCAGCAGCCCCCACGGGACGAACACCGGGGAGCTGTTTTTT
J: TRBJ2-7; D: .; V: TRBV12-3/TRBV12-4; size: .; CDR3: CASSLFEDEQYF; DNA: TGTGCCAGCAGTTTATTTGAGGACGAGCAGTACTTC
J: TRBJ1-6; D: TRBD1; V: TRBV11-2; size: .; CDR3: CASSSRGASYNSPLHF; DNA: TGTGCCAGCTCAAGCAGGGGGGCCTCATATAATTCACCCCTCCACTTT
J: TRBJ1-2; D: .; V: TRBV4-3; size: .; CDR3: CASSPWEGDYGYTF; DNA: TGCGCCAGCAGCCCGTGGGAGGGAGACTATGGCTACACCTTC
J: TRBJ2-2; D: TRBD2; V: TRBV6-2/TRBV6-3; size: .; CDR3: CASSPLAGGRTGELFF; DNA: TGTGCCAGCAGTCCCCTCGCGGGGGGTCGGACCGGGGAGCTGTTTTTT
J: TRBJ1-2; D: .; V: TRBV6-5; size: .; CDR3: CASRSRGANRGYTF; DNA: TGTGCCAGCAGATCACGCGGGGCCAACCGGGGCTACACCTTC
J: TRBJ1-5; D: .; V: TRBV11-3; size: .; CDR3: CASSFRPGTRFQPQHF; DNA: TGTGCCAGCAGCTTTCGCCCCGGGACACGGTTTCAGCCCCAGCATTTT
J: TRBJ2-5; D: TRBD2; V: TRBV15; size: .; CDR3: CATSRGLAEETQYF; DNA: TGTGCCACCAGCAGGGGACTAGCGGAGGAGACCCAGTACTTC
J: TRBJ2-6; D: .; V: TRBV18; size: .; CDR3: CASSRSRGTGANVLTF; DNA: TGTGCCAGCTCACGGAGCAGGGGAACTGGGGCCAACGTCCTGACTTTC
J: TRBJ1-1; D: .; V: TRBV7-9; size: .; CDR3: CASSLGRSGNTEAFF; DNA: TGTGCCAGCAGCTTAGGCAGGAGTGGGAACACTGAAGCTTTCTTT
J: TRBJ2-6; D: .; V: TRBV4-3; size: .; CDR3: CASSHGRLVGVGANVLTF; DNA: TGCGCCAGCAGCCATGGCCGTTTGGTCGGGGTTGGGGCCAACGTCCTGACTTTC
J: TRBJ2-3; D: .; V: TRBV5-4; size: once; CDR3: CASSYPGPDVLHTQYF; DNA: TGTGCCAGCAGCTACCCTGGACCAGACGTATTACATACGCAGTATTTT
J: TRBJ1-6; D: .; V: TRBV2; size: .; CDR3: CASKGEGDSPLHF; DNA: TGTGCCAGCAAGGGGGAGGGCGATTCACCCCTCCACTTT
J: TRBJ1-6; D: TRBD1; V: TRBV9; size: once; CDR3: CASSVGGQHNSPLHF; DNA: TGTGCCAGCAGCGTAGGGGGACAGCATAATTCACCCCTCCACTTT
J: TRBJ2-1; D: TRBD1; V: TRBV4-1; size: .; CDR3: CASSRPTGQGQSHEQFF; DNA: TGCGCCAGCAGCCGGCCTACGGGACAGGGCCAATCCCATGAGCAGTTCTTC
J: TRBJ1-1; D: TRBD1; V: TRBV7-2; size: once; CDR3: CASSGPGQGFTTEAFF; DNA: TGTGCCAGCAGCGGTCCCGGACAGGGGTTTACCACTGAAGCTTTCTTT
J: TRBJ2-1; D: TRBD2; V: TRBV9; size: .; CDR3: CASSVAGGLNEQFF; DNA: TGTGCCAGCAGCGTGGCGGGGGGGCTAAATGAGCAGTTCTTC
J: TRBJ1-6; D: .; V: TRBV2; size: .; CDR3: CASSEESGMSLSSPLHF; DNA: TGTGCCAGCAGTGAAGAGTCAGGGATGTCGTTGAGTTCACCCCTCCACTTT
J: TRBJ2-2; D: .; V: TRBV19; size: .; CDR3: CASSIPSAGELFF; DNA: TGTGCCAGTAGTATACCCTCGGCCGGGGAGCTGTTTTTT
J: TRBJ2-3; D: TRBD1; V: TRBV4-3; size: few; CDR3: CASSQFWGQGADTQYF; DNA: TGCGCCAGCAGCCAGTTCTGGGGACAGGGGGCAGATACGCAGTATTTT
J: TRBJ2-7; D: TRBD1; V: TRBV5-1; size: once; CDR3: CASSLRSRGYFYEQYF; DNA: TGCGCCAGCAGCTTGCGTTCCAGGGGGTACTTCTACGAGCAGTACTTC
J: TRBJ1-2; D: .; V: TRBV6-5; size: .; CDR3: CASSYIQGYGGYTF; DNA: TGTGCCAGCAGTTACATACAGGGTTATGGTGGCTACACCTTC
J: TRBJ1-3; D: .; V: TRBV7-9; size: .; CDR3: CASSFYENTIYF; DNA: TGTGCCAGCAGCTTCTACGAAAACACCATATATTTT
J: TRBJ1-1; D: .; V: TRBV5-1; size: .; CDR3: CASSLEVNTEAFF; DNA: TGCGCCAGCAGCTTAGAAGTGAACACTGAAGCTTTCTTT
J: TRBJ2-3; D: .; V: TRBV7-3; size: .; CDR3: CASSLGQEDTQYF; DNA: TGTGCCAGCAGCTTAGGACAAGAAGATACGCAGTATTTT
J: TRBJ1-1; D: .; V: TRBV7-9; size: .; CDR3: CASSLGGSGNTEAFF; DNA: TGTGCCAGCAGCTTAGGAGGCTCTGGGAACACTGAAGCTTTCTTT
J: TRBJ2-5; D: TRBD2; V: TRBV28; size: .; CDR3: CASSANGLAGGKTQYF; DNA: TGTGCCAGCAGTGCTAATGGACTAGCGGGGGGAAAGACCCAGTACTTC
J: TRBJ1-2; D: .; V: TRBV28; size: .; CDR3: CAVRRGNYGYTF; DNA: TGTGCCGTCCGAAGGGGGAACTATGGCTACACCTTC
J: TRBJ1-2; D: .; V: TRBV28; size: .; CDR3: CASSVQGNYGYTF; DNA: TGTGCCAGCAGTGTTCAAGGGAACTATGGCTACACCTTC
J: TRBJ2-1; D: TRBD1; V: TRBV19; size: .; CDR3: CASSSRDRGVDEQFF; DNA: TGTGCCAGTAGTAGCCGGGACAGGGGAGTAGATGAGCAGTTCTTC
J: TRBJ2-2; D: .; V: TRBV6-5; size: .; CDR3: CATTRGGTGELFF; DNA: TGTGCCACGACAAGGGGGGGCACCGGGGAGCTGTTTTTT